This is a list of T cell receptor beta chains from one sample in a study of T cells and Merkel cell carcinoma outcomes. TCRdb's copy holds only in-frame clones and misses some; the assay was immunoSEQ multiplex PCR. The sample has about 15,000 clones, roughly 81% seen once. Sequencing was done on a sample of tumor tissue from Merkel cell carcinoma. The source is a human donor with Merkel cell carcinoma. Both conserved end residues are part of each CDR3. Each record gives: clone size, V gene, D gene, J gene, CDR3 DNA, CDR3 protein. D genes are given only for firm matches. Rows give clone size only sometimes, using once, few, many, or a class for an expanded clone.

once	TRBV20-1	NA	TRBJ2-5	TGCAGTGCTAGCTGGGAGACCCAGTACTTC	CSASWETQYF
few	TRBV15	TRBD1	TRBJ2-5	TGTGCCACCAGCAGAGGGGACAGGGGTTTTTGGCAAGAGACCCAGTACTTC	CATSRGDRGFWQETQYF
NA	TRBV14	TRBD1	TRBJ2-1	TGTGCCAGCAGCCAAGAGTTTGGGACAGGGCACAATGAGCAGTTCTTC	CASSQEFGTGHNEQFF
NA	TRBV11-3	TRBD2	TRBJ2-1	TGTGCCAGCAGCCGAGGGACTAGCGGGATCTACAATGAGCAGTTCTTC	CASSRGTSGIYNEQFF
NA	TRBV19	TRBD1	TRBJ1-1	TGTGCCAGTAGACCTACTTCCGGGACAGTCGGGAACACTGAAGCTTTCTTT	CASRPTSGTVGNTEAFF
NA	TRBV18	NA	TRBJ1-3	TGTGCCAGCTCACCGGTGGACAGCACCTCTGGAAACACCATATATTTT	CASSPVDSTSGNTIYF
NA	TRBV10-3	TRBD2	TRBJ2-5	TGTGCCATCGGAGAGCGGGGGGGTCGGAAGGAGACCCAGTACTTC	CAIGERGGRKETQYF
NA	TRBV11-3	TRBD1	TRBJ2-7	TGTGCCAGCAGCGGGCCGGGACAGGGGGCAGTCTACGAGCAGTACTTC	CASSGPGQGAVYEQYF
NA	TRBV6-1	TRBD1	TRBJ2-7	TGTGCCAGCAGTGGAGAACAGGGGGCTTCGGGCGAGCAGTACTTC	CASSGEQGASGEQYF
once	TRBV18	NA	TRBJ1-2	TGTGCCAGCTCATACGGGGCCGCCACCTATGGCTACACCTTC	CASSYGAATYGYTF
NA	TRBV28	NA	TRBJ2-5	TGTGCCAGCAGTTCAGTGGTCCAAGAGACCCAGTACTTC	CASSSVVQETQYF
NA	TRBV28	NA	TRBJ1-6	TGTGCCAGCAGTACCTTAAGGATGGGAAGCTCCTATAATTCACCCCTCCACTTT	CASSTLRMGSSYNSPLHF
NA	TRBV30	NA	TRBJ1-5	TGTGCCTGGAGTCCACAGGGTCGACAGCCCCAGCATTTT	CAWSPQGRQPQHF
NA	TRBV29-1	NA	TRBJ1-3	TGCAGCGCGGGAAACGGAAACACCATATATTTT	CSAGNGNTIYF
NA	TRBV5-1	NA	TRBJ2-2	TGCGCCAGCAGCTTGGGCGGTCTGAACACCGGGGAGCTGTTTTTT	CASSLGGLNTGELFF
NA	TRBV10-3	TRBD2	TRBJ2-1	TGTGCCATCAGTGAGTCGGGTTTTAGTGGGGGACTAGCGGATTACAATGAGCAGTTCTTC	CAISESGFSGGLADYNEQFF
NA	TRBV5-1	NA	TRBJ1-4	TGCGCCAGCAGCCCCGATTCCTATGAAAAACTGTTTTTT	CASSPDSYEKLFF
NA	TRBV19	TRBD1	TRBJ2-5	TGTGCCAGTAGGAGGGGGACAGGGGTGTACCAAGAGACCCAGTACTTC	CASRRGTGVYQETQYF
NA	TRBV9	NA	TRBJ2-5	TGTGCCAGCGGCCCGATAGGACCGAAACAAGAGACCCAGTACTTC	CASGPIGPKQETQYF